The source of this T cell receptor beta chain is a study of T cells in Graves' hyperthyroidism and ophthalmopathy. The overall study: Peripheral blood sampling occurred at initial diagnosis, before any treatment. Study results and caveats: Ophthalmopathy was identified by the model a median about six months ahead of onset.

Used for diagnoses were clinical symptoms, serum thyroxine and TRAb, thyroid ultrasound and orbital computed tomography. The authors took PBMCs from 10 ml fresh peripheral blood. The CDR3 contains 15 residues. The germline V gene encodes CDR1 KGHSH and CDR2 LQKENI. Trimming removed 6 bases from V and 5 bases from J; junction bases left unmatched: 12. Amplification targeted TCR beta CDR3 regions from RNA transcripts. With the HTBI primer set, the TCR CDR3 went through a first round of RT-PCR. Each CDR3 protein is one row after TCRdb ran MiXCR on the multiplex PCR reads. The sample contains hundreds of thousands of distinct CDR3 sequences, approximately 20% of which appear only once. This clonotype was detected only a few times. No antigen is known for it.

Specimen: blood. The gene calls are TRBV18 and TRBJ1-1; 7 nucleotides agree with TRBD1. The sequence derives from a young man with Graves' ophthalmopathy. The CDR3 bases are TGTGCCAGCTCCGAATTGACAGGGAGGGTTACTGAAGCTTTCTTT. Amino acids: CASSELTGRVTEAFF.